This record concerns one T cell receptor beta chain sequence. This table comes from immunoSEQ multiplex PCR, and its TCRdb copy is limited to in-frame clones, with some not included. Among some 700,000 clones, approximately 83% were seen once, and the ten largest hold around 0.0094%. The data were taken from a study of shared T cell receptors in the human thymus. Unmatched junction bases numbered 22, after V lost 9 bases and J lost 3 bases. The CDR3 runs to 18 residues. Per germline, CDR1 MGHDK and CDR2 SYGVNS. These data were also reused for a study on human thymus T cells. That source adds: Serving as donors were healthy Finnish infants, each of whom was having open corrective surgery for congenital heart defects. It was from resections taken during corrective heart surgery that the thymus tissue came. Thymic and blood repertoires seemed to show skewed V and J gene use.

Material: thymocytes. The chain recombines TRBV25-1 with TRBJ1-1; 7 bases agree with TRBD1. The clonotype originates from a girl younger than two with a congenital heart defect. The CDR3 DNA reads TGTGCCAGGGGAAAAGCTCGGGACAGTTTGGAATGTTACACTGAAGCTTTCTTT. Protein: CARGKARDSLECYTEAFF.